The rows below give T cell receptor beta chains drawn from one sample of a study of identical twins. TCRdb reprocessed the 5' RACE reads via MiXCR and lists one record per CDR3 protein. The table lists 420,000 or so distinct CDR3 sequences, 18% of them singletons, with around 12% in the top ten. Sequences were obtained from naive T cells sorted from blood. The receptors come from a middle-aged man in good health. CDR3s include the opening cysteine and the closing phenylalanine or tryptophan. Fields, in order: V gene, clone size, D gene, J gene, CDR3 protein, CDR3 DNA. The D gene is left open where the match is weak. Not every row has a clone size; where given, it reads once, few, many or a size class.

TRBV5-1,-,TRBD2,TRBJ2-1,CASSRTTSGGASYNEQFF,TGCGCCAGCAGCCGTACGACTAGCGGGGGGGCATCCTACAATGAGCAGTTCTTC
TRBV4-2,few,TRBD2,TRBJ2-1,CASSLTGTSGGYEQFF,TGTGCCAGCAGCCTAACCGGGACTAGCGGGGGTTATGAGCAGTTCTTC
TRBV4-3,few,-,TRBJ1-3,CASSQGLRENGNTIYF,TGCGCCAGCAGCCAAGGTCTCAGGGAGAATGGAAACACCATATATTTT
TRBV28,-,TRBD1,TRBJ2-5,CASSLPGTELGTQYF,TGTGCCAGCAGTTTACCCGGGACAGAGCTGGGGACCCAGTACTTC
TRBV27,-,-,TRBJ2-1,CASSLTLPGFTYNEQFF,TGTGCCAGCAGTTTAACTCTTCCGGGCTTCACCTACAATGAGCAGTTCTTC
TRBV6-2/TRBV6-3,-,-,TRBJ2-3,CASRRRLADTQYF,TGTGCCAGCAGACGTAGACTAGCAGATACGCAGTATTTT
TRBV7-8,-,-,TRBJ2-3,CASSLVRGGESTDTQYF,TGTGCCAGCAGCTTAGTAAGGGGGGGCGAAAGCACAGATACGCAGTATTTT
TRBV20-1,few,-,TRBJ1-5,CSAVAARGNQPQHF,TGCAGTGCAGTAGCAGCCCGAGGCAATCAGCCCCAGCATTTT
TRBV5-8,many,-,TRBJ2-7,CASSVNLPYEQYF,TGTGCCAGCAGCGTGAACCTCCCCTACGAGCAGTACTTC
TRBV12-3/TRBV12-4,-,-,TRBJ1-4,CASRLFRTSNEKLFF,TGTGCCAGCAGGCTCTTCCGGACGTCGAATGAAAAACTGTTTTTT
TRBV10-1,many,-,TRBJ2-7,CASSDSLYEQYF,TGCGCCAGCAGTGACAGTCTCTACGAGCAGTACTTC
TRBV6-5,few,TRBD2,TRBJ2-3,CASSYNSGSTDTQYF,TGTGCCAGCAGTTACAATAGCGGGAGCACAGATACGCAGTATTTT
TRBV15,-,TRBD2,TRBJ2-7,CATSRPGLADSRQYF,TGTGCCACCAGCAGACCGGGACTAGCAGATTCGAGGCAGTACTTC